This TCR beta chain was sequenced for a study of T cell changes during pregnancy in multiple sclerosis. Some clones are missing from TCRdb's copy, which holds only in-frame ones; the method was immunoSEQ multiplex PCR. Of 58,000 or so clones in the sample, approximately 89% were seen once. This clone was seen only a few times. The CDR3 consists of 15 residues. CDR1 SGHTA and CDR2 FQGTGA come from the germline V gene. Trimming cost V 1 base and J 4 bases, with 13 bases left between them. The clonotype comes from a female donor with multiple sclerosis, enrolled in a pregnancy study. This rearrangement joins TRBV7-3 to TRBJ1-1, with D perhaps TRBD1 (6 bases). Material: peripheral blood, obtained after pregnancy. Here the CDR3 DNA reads TGTGCCAGCAGCTTAAGAGCAGGGGCAGGCACTGAAGCTTTCTTT. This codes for CASSLRAGAGTEAFF.